Listed below are T cell receptor beta chains from one sample, sequenced in a study of T cells in Graves' hyperthyroidism and ophthalmopathy. TCRdb itself ran the multiplex PCR reads through MiXCR, one entry per CDR3 protein. The top ten clones hold about 25% of a sample with approximately 510,000 distinct CDR3 sequences, roughly 20% of them seen once. The sample taken for sequencing was blood. These receptors were obtained from a man younger than 35 with Graves' hyperthyroidism. Each CDR3 is given with its conserved first and last residue. Each record gives: D gene, clone size, V gene, J gene, CDR3 protein, CDR3 DNA. The D gene is left open where the match is weak. Expanded clones get a size class; other rows say once, few or many, or leave the size out.

TRBD2	NA	TRBV2	TRBJ2-7	CASSEGASGQYEQYF	TGTGCCAGCAGTGAAGGGGCTAGCGGGCAGTACGAGCAGTACTTC
NA	few	TRBV11-1	TRBJ1-1	CASSWGGAGAIGAFF	TGTGCCAGCAGCTGGGGGGGGGCAGGGGCTATCGGAGCTTTCTTT
TRBD2	many	TRBV19	TRBJ2-5	CASSTGLSGTQYF	TGTGCCAGTAGTACGGGACTATCCGGGACCCAGTACTTC
TRBD1	NA	TRBV27	TRBJ2-7	CASSSADRVYEQYF	TGTGCCAGCAGTTCCGCGGACAGGGTGTACGAGCAGTACTTC
NA	many	TRBV12-3/TRBV12-4	TRBJ2-2	CASSLKWVTDGGELFF	TGTGCCAGCAGTTTAAAGTGGGTGACTGACGGCGGGGAGCTGTTTTTT
TRBD2	many	TRBV6-2/TRBV6-3	TRBJ2-5	CASSPASGGQETQYF	TGTGCCAGCAGTCCGGCTAGCGGGGGGCAAGAGACCCAGTACTTC
NA	many	TRBV6-5	TRBJ2-5	CASSLRGAQETQYF	TGTGCCAGCAGTTTACGAGGGGCCCAAGAGACCCAGTACTTC
TRBD2	NA	TRBV27	TRBJ2-2	CASSLKGLRYTGELFF	TGTGCCAGCAGCCTAAAGGGACTACGATACACCGGGGAGCTGTTTTTT
TRBD1	few	TRBV18	TRBJ2-7	CASSVRDRVNEQYF	TGTGCCAGCTCAGTCCGGGACAGGGTCAACGAGCAGTACTTC
NA	NA	TRBV27	TRBJ2-5	CASSKRARETQYF	TGTGCCAGCAGTAAAAGGGCACGTGAGACCCAGTACTTC
TRBD1	many	TRBV5-1	TRBJ1-1	CASSPGQGRVTEAFF	TGCGCCAGCAGCCCAGGACAGGGACGAGTCACTGAAGCTTTCTTT
NA	many	TRBV5-1	TRBJ1-1	CASSLATLSTEAFF	TGCGCCAGCAGCTTGGCGACACTCTCCACTGAAGCTTTCTTT
TRBD1	NA	TRBV13	TRBJ2-7	CASNMGQGSYEQYF	TGTGCCAGCAACATGGGACAGGGGTCCTACGAGCAGTACTTC
NA	NA	TRBV6-1	TRBJ1-5	CASSEAGVLNNQPQHF	TGTGCCAGCAGTGAGGCAGGGGTGCTGAACAATCAGCCCCAGCATTTT
NA	many	TRBV11-2	TRBJ2-5	CASSKTTSSFTQETQYF	TGTGCCAGCAGCAAGACCACCTCCAGCTTCACCCAAGAGACCCAGTACTTC
TRBD1	many	TRBV19	TRBJ1-5	CASNRQGVGQPQHF	TGTGCCAGTAATCGACAGGGAGTCGGGCAGCCCCAGCATTTT
TRBD2	NA	TRBV20-1	TRBJ2-7	CSARTSLGYEQYF	TGCAGTGCACGGACTAGCTTGGGATACGAGCAGTACTTC
TRBD1	NA	TRBV28	TRBJ1-2	CASSSRDRETIGYTF	TGTGCCAGCAGTTCACGGGACAGGGAGACTATTGGCTACACCTTC
TRBD1	NA	TRBV2	TRBJ2-7	CASGAQGAHYEQYF	TGTGCCAGCGGGGCACAGGGGGCCCATTACGAGCAGTACTTC
NA	many	TRBV6-1	TRBJ1-2	CASSEGSWIYGYTF	TGTGCCAGCAGTGAAGGCAGCTGGATCTATGGCTACACCTTC
NA	NA	TRBV7-2	TRBJ2-1	CASSFLFNVGGLYNEQFF	TGTGCCAGCAGCTTTCTTTTTAATGTGGGGGGCCTATACAATGAGCAGTTCTTC
NA	many	TRBV12-3/TRBV12-4	TRBJ1-5	CASSTSAGRDQPQHF	TGTGCCAGCAGTACCTCGGCAGGGCGGGACCAGCCCCAGCATTTT
NA	many	TRBV28	TRBJ2-2	CATYRATNTGELFF	TGTGCCACCTACAGGGCAACGAACACCGGGGAGCTGTTTTTT
TRBD1	NA	TRBV7-9	TRBJ1-1	CASSSRTGSDTEAFF	TGTGCCAGCAGCTCAAGGACAGGTTCGGACACTGAAGCTTTCTTT
NA	NA	TRBV20-1	TRBJ1-4	CSARDLRTAKLFF	TGCAGTGCTAGAGATCTCAGGACAGCAAAACTGTTTTTT
NA	many	TRBV28	TRBJ2-5	CASSGPQETQYF	TGTGCCAGCAGCGGGCCCCAAGAGACCCAGTACTTC
NA	few	TRBV29-1	TRBJ1-5	CSVDGSYQPQHF	TGCAGCGTTGACGGCAGTTATCAGCCCCAGCATTTT
NA	NA	TRBV12-3/TRBV12-4	TRBJ2-5	CASSFMIIPTPTVGQETQYF	TGTGCCAGCAGTTTTATGATCATCCCAACCCCAACAGTAGGGCAAGAGACCCAGTACTTC
TRBD1	many	TRBV4-2	TRBJ2-5	CASSQERGQGGIETQYF	TGTGCCAGCAGCCAAGAAAGGGGACAGGGGGGGATAGAGACCCAGTACTTC
TRBD1	once	TRBV7-2	TRBJ1-2	CASSLGTGQGYTF	TGTGCCAGCAGCTTAGGGACAGGGCAAGGCTACACCTTC
TRBD2	NA	TRBV28	TRBJ2-3	CATSDQRGYTDTQYF	TGTGCCACCAGTGATCAGCGGGGTTACACAGATACGCAGTATTTT
NA	many	TRBV2	TRBJ2-7	CASTSHPAGSTYEQYF	TGTGCCAGCACGTCCCACCCCGCGGGCTCAACCTACGAGCAGTACTTC
NA	NA	TRBV6-5	TRBJ2-5	CASSYYNQETQYF	TGTGCCAGCAGTTACTACAATCAAGAGACCCAGTACTTC
NA	few	TRBV12-3/TRBV12-4	TRBJ2-5	CASRLRQGPQETQYF	TGTGCCAGCAGGTTAAGGCAGGGCCCACAAGAGACCCAGTACTTC
NA	NA	TRBV12-3/TRBV12-4	TRBJ1-1	CASSLPPQGGTEAFF	TGTGCCAGCAGCCTCCCCCCACAGGGAGGAACTGAAGCTTTCTTT
NA	many	TRBV18	TRBJ2-4	CASSRGTAGAKNIQYF	TGTGCCAGCTCACGAGGGACAGCGGGGGCCAAAAACATTCAGTACTTC
TRBD1	many	TRBV28	TRBJ2-7	CASSWVRGLGYEQYF	TGTGCCAGCAGTTGGGTCAGGGGGCTTGGCTACGAGCAGTACTTC
TRBD1	many	TRBV9	TRBJ1-2	CASSALDRGYGYTF	TGTGCCAGCAGCGCCCTGGACAGGGGCTATGGCTACACCTTC
TRBD1	many	TRBV28	TRBJ2-7	CASNPRGGTPRGYEQYF	TGTGCCAGCAATCCCCGAGGGGGCACTCCGCGTGGATACGAGCAGTACTTC
NA	many	TRBV28	TRBJ1-1	CASLSGIEAFF	TGTGCCAGCTTGTCGGGGATTGAAGCTTTCTTT
NA	NA	TRBV7-6	TRBJ1-1	CASRSFGFEAFF	TGTGCCAGCAGGTCTTTCGGGTTTGAAGCTTTCTTT
TRBD2	few	TRBV19	TRBJ2-2	CASTPGLAGGYYTGELFF	TGTGCCAGTACCCCTGGACTAGCGGGGGGGTACTACACCGGGGAGCTGTTTTTT
TRBD2	many	TRBV6-1	TRBJ2-7	CASVLAGYEQYF	TGTGCCAGCGTCCTAGCGGGGTACGAGCAGTACTTC
TRBD1	NA	TRBV6-2/TRBV6-3	TRBJ2-4	CASSDPGQGGNIQYF	TGTGCCAGCAGTGACCCCGGACAGGGAGGAAACATTCAGTACTTC
NA	NA	TRBV6-1	TRBJ1-1	CASSEESVNTEAFF	TGTGCCAGCAGTGAAGAATCAGTGAACACTGAAGCTTTCTTT
NA	NA	TRBV9	TRBJ2-3	CASSRGAGSTDTQYF	TGTGCCAGCAGCAGGGGTGCGGGTAGCACAGATACGCAGTATTTT
TRBD1	few	TRBV2	TRBJ1-5	CASRMDREQPQHF	TGTGCCAGCAGGATGGACAGGGAACAGCCCCAGCATTTT
NA	many	TRBV7-9	TRBJ2-7	CASSPSSGTIYEQYF	TGTGCCAGCAGCCCATCTTCCGGGACCATCTACGAGCAGTACTTC
TRBD1	few	TRBV14	TRBJ1-1	CASSPPGQVLEAFF	TGTGCCAGCAGCCCTCCGGGACAGGTCCTGGAAGCTTTCTTT
NA	NA	TRBV15	TRBJ1-1	CATSRVFGQGMMTEAFF	TGTGCCACCAGCAGAGTCTTCGGGCAGGGGATGATGACTGAAGCTTTCTTT
NA	few	TRBV12-5	TRBJ2-4	CAGGLEPLEGRNIKYF	TGTGCTGGTGGTTTGGAACCCTTGGAGGGCAGGAACATTAAGTACTTC
NA	few	TRBV15	TRBJ2-4	CATSRASTSSENIQYF	TGTGCCACCAGCCGAGCTAGTACGTCGTCCGAAAACATTCAGTACTTC
NA	many	TRBV12-3/TRBV12-4	TRBJ2-7	CASSSLIHEQYF	TGTGCCAGTTCCAGCCTTATCCACGAGCAGTACTTC
NA	NA	TRBV28	TRBJ2-5	CASSPLPLPGRSVQETQYF	TGTGCCAGCAGCCCCCTTCCTCTACCTGGCCGGTCTGTTCAAGAGACCCAGTACTTC